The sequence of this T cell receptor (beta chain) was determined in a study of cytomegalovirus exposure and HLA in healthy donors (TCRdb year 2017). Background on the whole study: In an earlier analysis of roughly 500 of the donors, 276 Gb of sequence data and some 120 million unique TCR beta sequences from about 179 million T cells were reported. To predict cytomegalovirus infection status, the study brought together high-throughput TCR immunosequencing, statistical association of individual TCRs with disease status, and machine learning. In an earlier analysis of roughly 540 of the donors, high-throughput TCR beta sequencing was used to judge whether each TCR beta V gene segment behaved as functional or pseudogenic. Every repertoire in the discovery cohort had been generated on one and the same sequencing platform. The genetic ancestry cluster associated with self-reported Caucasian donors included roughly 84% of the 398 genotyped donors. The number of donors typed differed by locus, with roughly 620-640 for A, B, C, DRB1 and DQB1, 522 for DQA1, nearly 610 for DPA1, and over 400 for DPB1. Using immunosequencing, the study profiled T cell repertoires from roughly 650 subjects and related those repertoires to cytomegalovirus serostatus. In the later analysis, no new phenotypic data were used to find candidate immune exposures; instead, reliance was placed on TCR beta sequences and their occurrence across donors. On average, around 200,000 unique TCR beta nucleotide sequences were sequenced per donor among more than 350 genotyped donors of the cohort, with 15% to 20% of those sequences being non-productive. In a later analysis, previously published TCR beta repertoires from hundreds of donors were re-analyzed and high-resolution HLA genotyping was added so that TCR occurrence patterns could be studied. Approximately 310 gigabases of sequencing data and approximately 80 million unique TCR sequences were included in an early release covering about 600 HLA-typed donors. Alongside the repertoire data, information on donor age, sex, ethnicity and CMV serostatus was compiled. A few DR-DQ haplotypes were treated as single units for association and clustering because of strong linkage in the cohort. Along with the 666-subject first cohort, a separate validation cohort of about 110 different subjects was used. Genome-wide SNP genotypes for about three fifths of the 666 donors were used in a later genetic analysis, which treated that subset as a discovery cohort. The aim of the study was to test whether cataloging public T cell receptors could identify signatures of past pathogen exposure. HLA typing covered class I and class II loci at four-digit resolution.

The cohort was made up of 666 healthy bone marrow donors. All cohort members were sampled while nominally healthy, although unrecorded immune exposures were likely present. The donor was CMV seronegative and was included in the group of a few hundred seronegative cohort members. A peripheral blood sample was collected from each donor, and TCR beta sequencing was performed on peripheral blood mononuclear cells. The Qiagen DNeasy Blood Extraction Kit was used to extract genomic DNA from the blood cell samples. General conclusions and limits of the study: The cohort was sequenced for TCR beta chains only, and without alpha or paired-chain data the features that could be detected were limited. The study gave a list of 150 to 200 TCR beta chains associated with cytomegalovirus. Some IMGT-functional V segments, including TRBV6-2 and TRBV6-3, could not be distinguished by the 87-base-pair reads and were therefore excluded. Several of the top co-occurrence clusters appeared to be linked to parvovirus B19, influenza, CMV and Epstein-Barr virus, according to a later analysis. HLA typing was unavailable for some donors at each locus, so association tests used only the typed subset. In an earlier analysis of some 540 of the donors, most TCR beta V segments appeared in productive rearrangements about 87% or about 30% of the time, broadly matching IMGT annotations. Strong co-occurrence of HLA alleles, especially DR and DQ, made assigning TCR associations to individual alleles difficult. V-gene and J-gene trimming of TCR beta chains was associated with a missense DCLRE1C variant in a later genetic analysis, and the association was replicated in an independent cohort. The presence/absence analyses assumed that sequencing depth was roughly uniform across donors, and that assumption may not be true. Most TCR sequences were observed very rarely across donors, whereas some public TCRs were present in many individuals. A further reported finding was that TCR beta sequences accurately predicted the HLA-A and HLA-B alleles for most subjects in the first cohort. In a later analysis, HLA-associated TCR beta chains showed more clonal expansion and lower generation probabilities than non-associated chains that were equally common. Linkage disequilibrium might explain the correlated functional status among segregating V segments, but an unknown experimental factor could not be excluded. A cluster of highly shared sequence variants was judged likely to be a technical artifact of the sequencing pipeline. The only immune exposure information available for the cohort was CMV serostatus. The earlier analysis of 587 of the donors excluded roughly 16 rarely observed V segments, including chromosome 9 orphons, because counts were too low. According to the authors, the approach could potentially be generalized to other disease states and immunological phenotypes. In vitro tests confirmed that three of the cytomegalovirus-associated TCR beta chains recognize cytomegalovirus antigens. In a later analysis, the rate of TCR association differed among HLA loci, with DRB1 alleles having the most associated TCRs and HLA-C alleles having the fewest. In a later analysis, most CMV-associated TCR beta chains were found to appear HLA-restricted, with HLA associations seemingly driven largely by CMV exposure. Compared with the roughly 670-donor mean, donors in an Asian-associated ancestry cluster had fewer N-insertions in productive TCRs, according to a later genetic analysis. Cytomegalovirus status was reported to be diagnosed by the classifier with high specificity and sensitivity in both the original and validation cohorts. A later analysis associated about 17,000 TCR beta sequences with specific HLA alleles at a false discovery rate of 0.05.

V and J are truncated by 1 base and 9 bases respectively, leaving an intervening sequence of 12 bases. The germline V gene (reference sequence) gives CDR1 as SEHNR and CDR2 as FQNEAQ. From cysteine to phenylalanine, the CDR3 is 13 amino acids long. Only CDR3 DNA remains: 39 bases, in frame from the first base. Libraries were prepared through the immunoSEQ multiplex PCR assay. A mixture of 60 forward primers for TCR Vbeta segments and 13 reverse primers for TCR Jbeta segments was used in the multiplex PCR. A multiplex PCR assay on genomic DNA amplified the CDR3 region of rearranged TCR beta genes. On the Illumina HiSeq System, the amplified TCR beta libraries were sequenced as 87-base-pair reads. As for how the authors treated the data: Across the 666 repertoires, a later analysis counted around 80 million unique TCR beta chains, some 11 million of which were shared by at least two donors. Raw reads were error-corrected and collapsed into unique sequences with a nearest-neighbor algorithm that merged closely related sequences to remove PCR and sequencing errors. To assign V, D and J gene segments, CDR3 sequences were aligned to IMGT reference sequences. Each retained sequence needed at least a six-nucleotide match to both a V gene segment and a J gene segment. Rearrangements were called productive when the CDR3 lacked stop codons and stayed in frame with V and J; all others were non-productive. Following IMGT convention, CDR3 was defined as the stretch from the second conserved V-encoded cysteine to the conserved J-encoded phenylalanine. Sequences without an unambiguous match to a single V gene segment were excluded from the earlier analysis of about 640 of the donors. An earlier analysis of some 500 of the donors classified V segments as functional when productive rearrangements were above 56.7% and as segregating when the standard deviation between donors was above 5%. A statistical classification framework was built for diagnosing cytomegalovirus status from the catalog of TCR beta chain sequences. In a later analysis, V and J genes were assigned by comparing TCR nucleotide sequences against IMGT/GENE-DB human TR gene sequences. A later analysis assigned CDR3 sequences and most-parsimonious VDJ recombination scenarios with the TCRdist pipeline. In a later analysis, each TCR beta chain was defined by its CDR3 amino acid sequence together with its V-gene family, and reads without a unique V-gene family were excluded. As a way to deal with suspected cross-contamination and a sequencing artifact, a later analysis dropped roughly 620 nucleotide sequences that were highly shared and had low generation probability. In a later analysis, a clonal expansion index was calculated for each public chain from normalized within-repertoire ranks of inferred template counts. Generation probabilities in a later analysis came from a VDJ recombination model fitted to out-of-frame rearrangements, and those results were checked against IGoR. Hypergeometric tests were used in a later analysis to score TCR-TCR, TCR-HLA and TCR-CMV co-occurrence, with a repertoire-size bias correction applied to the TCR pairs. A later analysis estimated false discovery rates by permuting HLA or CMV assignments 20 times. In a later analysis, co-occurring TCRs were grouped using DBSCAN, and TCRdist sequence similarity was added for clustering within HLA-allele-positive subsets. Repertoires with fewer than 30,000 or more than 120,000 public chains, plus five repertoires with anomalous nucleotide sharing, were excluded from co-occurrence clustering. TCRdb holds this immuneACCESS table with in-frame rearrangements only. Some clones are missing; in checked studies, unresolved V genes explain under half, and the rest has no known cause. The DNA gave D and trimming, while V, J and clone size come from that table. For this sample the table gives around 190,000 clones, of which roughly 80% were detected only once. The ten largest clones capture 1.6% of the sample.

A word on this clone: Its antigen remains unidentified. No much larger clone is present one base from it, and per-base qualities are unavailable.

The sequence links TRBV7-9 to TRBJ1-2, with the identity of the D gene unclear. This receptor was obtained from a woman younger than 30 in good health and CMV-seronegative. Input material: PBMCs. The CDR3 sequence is CASSLGEAVSYTF. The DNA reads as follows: TGTGCCAGCAGCTTAGGGGAGGCTGTGAGCTACACCTTC.